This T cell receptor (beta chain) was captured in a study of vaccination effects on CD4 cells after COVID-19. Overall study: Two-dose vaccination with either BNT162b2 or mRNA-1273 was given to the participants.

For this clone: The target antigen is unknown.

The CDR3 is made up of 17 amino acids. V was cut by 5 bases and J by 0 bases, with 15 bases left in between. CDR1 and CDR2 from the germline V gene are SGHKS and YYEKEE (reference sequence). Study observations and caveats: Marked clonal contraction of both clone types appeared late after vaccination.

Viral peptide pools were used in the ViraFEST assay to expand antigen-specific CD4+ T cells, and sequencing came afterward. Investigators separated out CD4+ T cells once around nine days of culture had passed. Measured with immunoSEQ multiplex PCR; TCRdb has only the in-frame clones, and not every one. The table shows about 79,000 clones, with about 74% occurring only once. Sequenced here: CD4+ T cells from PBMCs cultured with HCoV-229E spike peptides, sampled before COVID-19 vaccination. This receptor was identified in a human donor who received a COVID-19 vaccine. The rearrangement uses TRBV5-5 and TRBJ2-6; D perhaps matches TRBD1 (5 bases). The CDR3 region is CASRPPDILSGANVLTF. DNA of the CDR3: TGTGCCAGCAGACCACCGGACATTCTCTCTGGGGCCAACGTCCTGACTTTC. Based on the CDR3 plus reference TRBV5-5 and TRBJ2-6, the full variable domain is DAGVTQSPTHLIKTRGQQVTLRCSPISGHKSVSWYQQVLGQGPQFIFQYYEKEERGRGNFPDRFSARQFPNYSSELNVNALLLGDSALYLCASRPPDILSGANVLTFGAGSRLTVL.